The 18 T cell receptor beta chains reported below all come from one sample, sequenced in a study of T-cell reconstitution after alpha-beta-depleted transplantation in children. Study outcomes and limitations: Where alpha-beta T cells came from about two months after transplant was reportedly several hundred expanded graft clones.

For these receptors, no antigen is known. For TCRbeta, the library was prepared with unique molecular identifiers. From the PCR reads, TCRdb called clonotypes with MiXCR, one entry per CDR3 protein. The sample has around 31,000 distinct CDR3 sequences; 5% to 7.5% are singletons. The material was peripheral blood, obtained 60 days after TCRalphabeta/CD19-depleted stem cell transplant. The source of these receptors is a child less than two years old who had a stem cell transplant for acute myeloid leukemia, so the T cells may come from the graft donor.

This clonotype was picked up many times. The rearrangement uses TRBV10-3 and TRBJ1-3, with unresolved D. Trimming pared 6 bases from V and 6 bases from J, leaving 18 bases between. Germline V CDR1 and CDR2: ENHRY, SYGVKD. The CDR3 is 15 amino acids. In nucleotides, the CDR3 is TGTGCCATCAGCCTTTACCTAAACGGAGAAAACACCATATATTTT. It yields the protein CAISLYLNGENTIYF.

This clonotype was recorded many times. This rearrangement joins TRBV6-5 to TRBJ1-2; 7 nucleotides match TRBD1. The trim removed 0 bases at V and 0 bases at J, leaving 1 base unmatched. Germline V gives CDR1 MNHEY, CDR2 SVGAGI. This CDR3 has 15 residues. In DNA, the CDR3 is TGTGCCAGCAGTTACTCGGGACAGTCTAACTATGGCTACACCTTC. Protein sequence: CASSYSGQSNYGYTF.

The sample holds many counts of this clonotype. The rearrangement links TRBV15 to TRBJ1-5; D ambiguous. The CDR3 sequence is 16 residues long. From germline, CDR1 is LNHNV and CDR2 YYDKDF (reference sequence). Trimming shortened V by 8 bases and J by 0 bases, and 17 bases separated the two germline ends. The chain's CDR3 is CATALGGLYSNQPQHF. CDR3 nucleotide sequence: TGTGCCACCGCCTTGGGAGGACTGTATAGCAATCAGCCCCAGCATTTT.

In its sample, this clonotype was seen many times. This rearrangement joins TRBV7-9 to TRBJ1-6; 8 positions match TRBD1. CDR3 length: 16 residues. V trimming: 4 bases; J trimming: 5 bases; junction bases outside the gene matches: 7. Germline CDR1 is SEHNR and CDR2 is FQNEAQ (reference sequence). CDR3 in DNA: TGTGCCAGCAGCTCGACCGGGACAGGACATAATTCACCCCTCCACTTT. This translates into CASSSTGTGHNSPLHF.

This clonotype was counted many times. This chain uses TRBV12-3 or TRBV12-4 with TRBJ2-1, with D hard to call. The V and J ends lost 1 base and 1 base respectively, with 11 bases between them. CDR3 length: 16 amino acids. In DNA, the CDR3 is TGTGCCAGCAGTTTAGAGACATCTGTTTCCTACAATGAGCAGTTCTTC. As protein: CASSLETSVSYNEQFF.

This clonotype was counted at least ten times. The CDR3 loop is CASSNSRATNEKLFF. The CDR3 DNA sequence: TGCGCCAGCAGCAATTCCAGAGCAACTAATGAAAAACTGTTTTTT. The chain combines TRBV5-1 with TRBJ1-4; D unclear. The ends were cut back, 4 bases at V and 0 bases at J, with 10 bases in the middle. CDR1 is SGHRS and CDR2 is YFSETQ in the germline V gene. There are 15 residues in the CDR3.

This clonotype was counted a few times. V gene TRBV4-3 combines with J gene TRBJ2-7; D is possibly TRBD1 (5 bases). V dropped 3 bases and J dropped 0 bases, with 9 bases sitting between them. Germline CDR1 LGHNA, CDR2 YSLEER. This CDR3 region has 14 residues. The CDR3 here is CASSQVGASYEQYF. Here the CDR3 DNA reads TGCGCCAGCAGCCAGGTTGGGGCCTCCTACGAGCAGTACTTC.

This clonotype was counted many times. The chain joins TRBV9 to TRBJ1-1; D is ambiguous. V shed 1 base and J shed 7 bases, with 11 bases lying between them. Germline CDR1 is SGDLS and CDR2 is YYNGEE. The CDR3 length is 13 residues. The CDR3 is CASSVTIYGEAFF. CDR3 in DNA: TGTGCCAGCAGCGTAACAATCTATGGTGAAGCTTTCTTT.

This clonotype occurred many times. The chain is built from TRBV6-5 and TRBJ1-4; D gene ambiguous. The CDR3 sequence is 10 residues long. Between the trimmed V and J ends, which lost 4 bases and 10 bases, there was a span of 4 bases. From germline, CDR1 is MNHEY and CDR2 SVGAGI. Written as DNA, the CDR3 is TGTGCCAGCAGTTTGGGAAAACTGTTTTTT. Its protein is CASSLGKLFF.

This clonotype was detected ten times or more. The V call is TRBV5-5, the J call TRBJ1-1; a possible D gene is TRBD1 (6 bases). Germline V gene data show CDR1 as SGHKS and CDR2 as YYEKEE (reference sequence). The CDR3 covers 14 residues. The germline V and J ends were trimmed by 4 bases and 6 bases, with 16 bases remaining between them. As DNA, the CDR3 is TGTGCCAGCAGCCAGGACAGTATGGAACCTGAAGCTTTCTTT. This gives the protein CASSQDSMEPEAFF.

The table lists this clonotype with many counts. The chain recombines TRBV7-6 with TRBJ1-1; D is unresolved. The CDR3 spans 11 residues. From germline, CDR1 is SGHVS and CDR2 FNYEAQ. V was clipped by 5 bases and J by 0 bases, with 1 base between them. CDR3 sequence (DNA): TGTGCCAGCAGCCTGAACACTGAAGCTTTCTTT. Amino acids: CASSLNTEAFF.

This clonotype has a count of ten or more. The J gene is TRBJ2-3, the V gene TRBV9, with 14 positions matching TRBD2. Germline lookup yields CDR1 SGDLS and CDR2 YYNGEE. The CDR3 sequence is 17 residues long. V was clipped by 4 bases and J by 6 bases; unmatched bases: 10. This CDR3 is CASSPNGLAGGMDTQYF. CDR3 nucleotide sequence: TGTGCCAGCAGCCCCAACGGACTAGCGGGAGGTATGGATACGCAGTATTTT.

Ten or more counts support this clonotype. The rearrangement uses TRBV5-8 and TRBJ1-1; D unclear. In germline, CDR1 is SGHTS, CDR2 YDEGEE. This CDR3 contains 12 residues. V lost 0 bases and J 8 bases, leaving 8 bases between the germline ends. The CDR3 DNA reads TGTGCCAGCAGCTTGGGATGGTCAGAAGCTTTCTTT. This sequence encodes CASSLGWSEAFF.

This clonotype was picked up many times. Sequence at one end of the junction differs from germline and may be a read error. The J gene is TRBJ2-2, the V gene TRBV9, with 16 bases that match TRBD2. There are 19 residues in the CDR3. CDR1 and CDR2 from the germline V gene are SGDLS and YYNGEE. The CDR3 loop is CASSARGLAGGRNTGKLFF. CDR3 sequence (DNA): TGTGCCAGCAGCGCAAGGGGACTAGCGGGGGGGCGGAACACCGGGAAGCTGTTTTTT.

There are many counts of this clonotype. V gene TRBV29-1 combines with J gene TRBJ2-2; TRBD2 might be the D (5 bases). Germline V gene sequence: CDR1 SQVTM, CDR2 ANQGSEA. This CDR3 region has 16 residues. V gave up 4 bases and J gave up 0 bases, with 15 bases separating them. The CDR3 DNA follows: TGCAGCGTTGCCGGGCGGGCTAACCCGAACACCGGGGAGCTGTTTTTT. It is translated as CSVAGRANPNTGELFF.

This clonotype was seen at least ten times. V and J are TRBV12-3 or TRBV12-4 and TRBJ1-1, with D tentatively TRBD1 (6 bases). Deletions cut 1 base from V and 5 bases from J, with 11 bases between. CDR3 length: 14 amino acids. The CDR3 protein is CASSLGVRGTEAFF. CDR3 nucleotide sequence: TGTGCCAGCAGTTTAGGGGTGAGGGGGACTGAAGCTTTCTTT.

Many counts were recorded for this clonotype. J is TRBJ2-3 and V is TRBV7-9, with D unclear. Germline loops: CDR1 SEHNR, CDR2 FQNEAQ (reference sequence). The CDR3 totals 10 residues. V lost 5 bases and J 4 bases, leaving 1 base between the germline ends. CDR3 amino acids: CASSPDTQYF. The DNA of the CDR3 is TGTGCCAGCAGCCCAGATACGCAGTATTTT.

This clonotype showed up just a few times. The chain employs TRBV20-1 and TRBJ2-1; TRBD2 matches at 15 bases. Germline V gene lookup returns CDR1 DFQATT and CDR2 SNEGSKA (reference sequence). The CDR3 runs 20 residues. Trimming cost V 0 bases and J 0 bases; bases outside gene matches: 9. The CDR3 region has the DNA TGCAGTGCTAGAGATGTAGGACTAGCGGGAGGGCCGAGCTCCTACAATGAGCAGTTCTTC. Translating gives CSARDVGLAGGPSSYNEQFF.